Listed below are T cell receptor beta chains from one sample, sequenced in a study of response to subunit inactivated influenza vaccine. TCRdb redid the calling of the RT-PCR reads with MiXCR, one entry per CDR3 protein. The table records roughly 650,000 distinct CDR3 sequences, around 13% of them present only once. This material consisted of PBMCs from blood, taken around two weeks before vaccination. The receptors originated from a man aged 50 or older who received an inactivated influenza vaccine. The CDR3 runs from the conserved cysteine through the conserved F or W. D genes are given only for firm matches. For some rows the clone size is stated as once, few or many, or as a class when expanded; others skip it.

v_gene: TRBV29-1; abundance: few; d_gene: NA; j_gene: TRBJ1-4; CDR3aa: CSVARGEKLFF; CDR3nt: TGCAGCGTTGCCAGGGGCGAAAAACTGTTTTTT
v_gene: TRBV6-1; abundance: few; d_gene: NA; j_gene: TRBJ1-1; CDR3aa: CASSLGRAGTEAFF; CDR3nt: TGTGCCAGCAGCCTAGGGAGGGCGGGAACTGAAGCTTTCTTT
v_gene: TRBV6-5; abundance: few; d_gene: NA; j_gene: TRBJ2-2; CDR3aa: CASSYFGREGNTGELFF; CDR3nt: TGTGCCAGCAGTTACTTCGGACGTGAAGGGAACACCGGGGAGCTGTTTTTT
v_gene: TRBV3-1; abundance: NA; d_gene: TRBD1; j_gene: TRBJ1-6; CDR3aa: CASSRGDRYNSPLHF; CDR3nt: TGTGCCAGCAGCCGGGGGGACAGGTATAATTCACCCCTCCACTTT
v_gene: TRBV20-1; abundance: NA; d_gene: TRBD1; j_gene: TRBJ1-1; CDR3aa: CSAPTTGGNTEAFF; CDR3nt: TGCAGTGCTCCTACCACAGGGGGAAACACTGAAGCTTTCTTT
v_gene: TRBV12-3/TRBV12-4; abundance: NA; d_gene: TRBD2; j_gene: TRBJ2-5; CDR3aa: CASSMSGGLQETQYF; CDR3nt: TGTGCCAGCAGTATGAGCGGGGGCCTCCAAGAGACCCAGTACTTC
v_gene: TRBV6-1; abundance: NA; d_gene: TRBD1; j_gene: TRBJ2-5; CDR3aa: CASSEGQIQETQYF; CDR3nt: TGTGCCAGCAGTGAGGGACAGATACAAGAGACCCAGTACTTC
v_gene: TRBV28; abundance: many; d_gene: NA; j_gene: TRBJ1-6; CDR3aa: CASSLLRGLNNSPLHF; CDR3nt: TGTGCCAGCAGTTTATTAAGGGGCCTTAATAATTCACCCCTCCACTTT
v_gene: TRBV20-1; abundance: NA; d_gene: NA; j_gene: TRBJ2-7; CDR3aa: CSAKHRGPYEQYF; CDR3nt: TGCAGTGCAAAACATCGGGGACCCTACGAGCAGTACTTC
v_gene: TRBV2; abundance: few; d_gene: TRBD2; j_gene: TRBJ2-1; CDR3aa: CASSLFGPSGGNNEQFF; CDR3nt: TGTGCCAGCAGTCTTTTTGGTCCTAGCGGGGGAAACAATGAGCAGTTCTTC
v_gene: TRBV5-1; abundance: NA; d_gene: NA; j_gene: TRBJ1-4; CDR3aa: CASSIGGADEKLFF; CDR3nt: TGCGCCAGCAGCATTGGGGGTGCTGATGAAAAACTGTTTTTT
v_gene: TRBV10-3; abundance: few; d_gene: NA; j_gene: TRBJ2-7; CDR3aa: CAISESANLLEQYF; CDR3nt: TGTGCCATCAGTGAGTCGGCGAATCTCCTGGAGCAGTACTTC
v_gene: TRBV12-3/TRBV12-4; abundance: many; d_gene: TRBD2; j_gene: TRBJ2-1; CDR3aa: CASSQGGVERRGNEQFF; CDR3nt: TGTGCCAGCAGCCAGGGAGGGGTCGAGCGGAGAGGCAATGAGCAGTTCTTC
v_gene: TRBV4-1; abundance: many; d_gene: TRBD1; j_gene: TRBJ2-5; CDR3aa: CASSHGGQGGETQYF; CDR3nt: TGCGCCAGCAGCCACGGGGGACAGGGAGGGGAGACCCAGTACTTC
v_gene: TRBV29-1; abundance: NA; d_gene: NA; j_gene: TRBJ2-5; CDR3aa: CSALWGLGETQYF; CDR3nt: TGCAGCGCCCTTTGGGGGTTGGGAGAGACCCAGTACTTC
v_gene: TRBV29-1; abundance: NA; d_gene: TRBD1; j_gene: TRBJ1-5; CDR3aa: CSVATGQVHQPQHF; CDR3nt: TGCAGCGTCGCCACGGGACAGGTACATCAGCCCCAGCATTTT
v_gene: TRBV25-1; abundance: few; d_gene: TRBD2; j_gene: TRBJ2-5; CDR3aa: CASSDPGLAGRQETQYF; CDR3nt: TGTGCCAGCAGTGACCCCGGACTAGCGGGTAGACAAGAGACCCAGTACTTC
v_gene: TRBV29-1; abundance: many; d_gene: NA; j_gene: TRBJ2-1; CDR3aa: CSSEDSSKGDEQFF; CDR3nt: TGCAGCTCCGAAGACAGTAGCAAGGGGGATGAGCAGTTCTTC
v_gene: TRBV11-2; abundance: NA; d_gene: TRBD2; j_gene: TRBJ2-1; CDR3aa: CASSLDPSGFSSYNEQFF; CDR3nt: TGTGCCAGCAGCTTAGATCCTAGCGGGTTCAGCTCCTACAATGAGCAGTTCTTC
v_gene: TRBV20-1; abundance: few; d_gene: TRBD2; j_gene: TRBJ2-7; CDR3aa: CSAASVLAAYEQYF; CDR3nt: TGCAGTGCTGCCAGTGTCCTAGCGGCCTACGAGCAGTACTTC
v_gene: TRBV12-3/TRBV12-4; abundance: NA; d_gene: TRBD1; j_gene: TRBJ2-1; CDR3aa: CASSGTGEYNEQFF; CDR3nt: TGTGCCAGCAGCGGGACAGGTGAATACAATGAGCAGTTCTTC
v_gene: TRBV20-1; abundance: few; d_gene: TRBD1; j_gene: TRBJ1-1; CDR3aa: CSATRTDRGRTEAFF; CDR3nt: TGCAGTGCGACCCGGACGGACAGGGGCAGGACTGAAGCTTTCTTT
v_gene: TRBV12-3/TRBV12-4; abundance: NA; d_gene: NA; j_gene: TRBJ1-2; CDR3aa: CASSFSGRDGYTF; CDR3nt: TGTGCCAGCAGTTTCTCGGGGCGGGATGGCTACACCTTC
v_gene: TRBV28; abundance: NA; d_gene: NA; j_gene: TRBJ2-7; CDR3aa: CASSSRDISYEQYF; CDR3nt: TGTGCCAGCAGTTCTCGGGACATATCCTACGAGCAGTACTTC
v_gene: TRBV14; abundance: NA; d_gene: NA; j_gene: TRBJ1-6; CDR3aa: CASSLRTSFSPLHF; CDR3nt: TGTGCCAGCAGCCTCCGGACGTCTTTTTCACCCCTCCACTTT
v_gene: TRBV20-1; abundance: NA; d_gene: TRBD2; j_gene: TRBJ2-2; CDR3aa: CSAPRETSVGELFF; CDR3nt: TGCAGTGCCCCGCGTGAGACTAGCGTCGGGGAGCTGTTTTTT
v_gene: TRBV15; abundance: NA; d_gene: NA; j_gene: TRBJ2-3; CDR3aa: CATSSTGTDTQYF; CDR3nt: TGTGCCACCAGCAGTACAGGAACAGATACGCAGTATTTT
v_gene: TRBV20-1; abundance: NA; d_gene: TRBD2; j_gene: TRBJ2-1; CDR3aa: CSARDPPTSGSSYNEQFF; CDR3nt: TGCAGTGCTAGAGATCCCCCAACTAGCGGCAGCTCCTACAATGAGCAGTTCTTC
v_gene: TRBV7-2; abundance: NA; d_gene: NA; j_gene: TRBJ2-7; CDR3aa: CASSSGRYEQYF; CDR3nt: TGTGCCAGCAGCTCAGGGAGGTACGAGCAGTACTTC
v_gene: TRBV12-3/TRBV12-4; abundance: once; d_gene: NA; j_gene: TRBJ2-4; CDR3aa: CASSLTAGRGNIQYF; CDR3nt: TGTGCCAGCAGTTTGACCGCGGGTCGAGGAAACATTCAGTACTTC
v_gene: TRBV28; abundance: many; d_gene: TRBD2; j_gene: TRBJ2-7; CDR3aa: CASSTNSGTSGSPLSVEQYF; CDR3nt: TGTGCCAGCAGTACAAACTCCGGGACTAGCGGGAGCCCCTTAAGCGTCGAGCAGTACTTC
v_gene: TRBV5-4; abundance: NA; d_gene: NA; j_gene: TRBJ2-2; CDR3aa: CASRPDETGELFF; CDR3nt: TGTGCCAGCAGACCGGACGAGACCGGGGAGCTGTTTTTT
v_gene: TRBV24-1; abundance: many; d_gene: TRBD1; j_gene: TRBJ2-4; CDR3aa: CATSDFGDRGNIQYF; CDR3nt: TGTGCCACCAGTGATTTCGGGGACAGGGGAAACATTCAGTACTTC
v_gene: TRBV7-2; abundance: NA; d_gene: NA; j_gene: TRBJ2-5; CDR3aa: CASSPKTERETQYF; CDR3nt: TGTGCCAGCAGCCCAAAGACAGAGCGGGAGACCCAGTACTTC
v_gene: TRBV14; abundance: NA; d_gene: TRBD2; j_gene: TRBJ2-1; CDR3aa: CASSQKASGMGLYNEQFF; CDR3nt: TGTGCCAGCAGCCAGAAGGCTAGCGGAATGGGGCTATACAATGAGCAGTTCTTC
v_gene: TRBV4-2; abundance: NA; d_gene: TRBD1; j_gene: TRBJ1-5; CDR3aa: CASSQEGQVNQPQHF; CDR3nt: TGTGCCAGCAGCCAAGAGGGACAGGTTAATCAGCCCCAGCATTTT
v_gene: TRBV20-1; abundance: few; d_gene: TRBD2; j_gene: TRBJ2-1; CDR3aa: CSARPGTSGGFNEQFF; CDR3nt: TGCAGTGCTAGACCCGGGACTAGCGGGGGGTTTAATGAGCAGTTCTTC
v_gene: TRBV28; abundance: few; d_gene: NA; j_gene: TRBJ2-7; CDR3aa: CASAGTSYEQYF; CDR3nt: TGTGCCAGTGCTGGGACCTCCTACGAGCAGTACTTC
v_gene: TRBV7-9; abundance: NA; d_gene: NA; j_gene: TRBJ1-1; CDR3aa: CASSQRGAMNTEAFF; CDR3nt: TGTGCCAGCAGCCAGCGAGGGGCAATGAACACTGAAGCTTTCTTT
v_gene: TRBV20-1; abundance: few; d_gene: NA; j_gene: TRBJ2-7; CDR3aa: CSAPSHLGYEQYF; CDR3nt: TGCAGTGCCCCCTCCCACCTTGGCTACGAGCAGTACTTC
v_gene: TRBV24-1; abundance: few; d_gene: TRBD1; j_gene: TRBJ1-2; CDR3aa: CATSDRPSTGGGGYTF; CDR3nt: TGTGCCACCAGTGATCGACCAAGTACAGGGGGCGGTGGCTACACCTTC
v_gene: TRBV6-1; abundance: NA; d_gene: NA; j_gene: TRBJ1-2; CDR3aa: CASRIGTALSYGYTF; CDR3nt: TGTGCCAGCAGGATCGGGACTGCTTTATCATATGGCTACACCTTC
v_gene: TRBV5-1; abundance: NA; d_gene: NA; j_gene: TRBJ2-5; CDR3aa: CASCLVGELGETQYF; CDR3nt: TGCGCCAGCTGCTTGGTTGGGGAGTTAGGAGAGACCCAGTACTTC
v_gene: TRBV7-7; abundance: NA; d_gene: TRBD2; j_gene: TRBJ2-5; CDR3aa: CASSFSGNYQETQYF; CDR3nt: TGTGCTAGCAGCTTTAGCGGGAACTACCAAGAGACCCAGTACTTC
v_gene: TRBV12-3/TRBV12-4; abundance: many; d_gene: NA; j_gene: TRBJ1-2; CDR3aa: CASSFGFNYGYTF; CDR3nt: TGTGCCAGCAGTTTTGGGTTTAACTATGGCTACACCTTC
v_gene: TRBV5-6; abundance: NA; d_gene: TRBD1; j_gene: TRBJ1-1; CDR3aa: CASSLVQGALTEAFF; CDR3nt: TGTGCCAGCAGCTTAGTTCAGGGGGCGCTCACTGAAGCTTTCTTT
v_gene: TRBV12-3/TRBV12-4; abundance: many; d_gene: NA; j_gene: TRBJ2-5; CDR3aa: CASSPTWRETQYF; CDR3nt: TGTGCCAGCAGTCCAACTTGGCGGGAGACCCAGTACTTC
v_gene: TRBV12-3/TRBV12-4; abundance: NA; d_gene: TRBD1; j_gene: TRBJ2-5; CDR3aa: CASMTGGFQETQYF; CDR3nt: TGTGCCAGTATGACAGGGGGCTTCCAAGAGACCCAGTACTTC
v_gene: TRBV5-1; abundance: NA; d_gene: NA; j_gene: TRBJ2-7; CDR3aa: CASSLATGELYEQYF; CDR3nt: TGCGCCAGCAGCTTGGCGACGGGGGAACTCTACGAGCAGTACTTC
v_gene: TRBV5-6; abundance: NA; d_gene: TRBD2; j_gene: TRBJ2-7; CDR3aa: CASSSTSSYEQYF; CDR3nt: TGTGCCAGCAGTTCGACTAGCAGCTACGAGCAGTACTTC
v_gene: TRBV6-1; abundance: many; d_gene: TRBD1; j_gene: TRBJ2-7; CDR3aa: CASTPGRGYEQYF; CDR3nt: TGTGCCAGCACTCCTGGCAGGGGGTACGAGCAGTACTTC
v_gene: TRBV10-2; abundance: few; d_gene: NA; j_gene: TRBJ2-7; CDR3aa: CASSEGAVGYF; CDR3nt: TGCGCCAGCAGTGAGGGTGCCGTGGGGTACTTC
v_gene: TRBV11-2; abundance: NA; d_gene: NA; j_gene: TRBJ2-7; CDR3aa: CASSQPDRRSYEQYF; CDR3nt: TGTGCCAGCAGCCAGCCCGACAGGCGCTCCTACGAGCAGTACTTC